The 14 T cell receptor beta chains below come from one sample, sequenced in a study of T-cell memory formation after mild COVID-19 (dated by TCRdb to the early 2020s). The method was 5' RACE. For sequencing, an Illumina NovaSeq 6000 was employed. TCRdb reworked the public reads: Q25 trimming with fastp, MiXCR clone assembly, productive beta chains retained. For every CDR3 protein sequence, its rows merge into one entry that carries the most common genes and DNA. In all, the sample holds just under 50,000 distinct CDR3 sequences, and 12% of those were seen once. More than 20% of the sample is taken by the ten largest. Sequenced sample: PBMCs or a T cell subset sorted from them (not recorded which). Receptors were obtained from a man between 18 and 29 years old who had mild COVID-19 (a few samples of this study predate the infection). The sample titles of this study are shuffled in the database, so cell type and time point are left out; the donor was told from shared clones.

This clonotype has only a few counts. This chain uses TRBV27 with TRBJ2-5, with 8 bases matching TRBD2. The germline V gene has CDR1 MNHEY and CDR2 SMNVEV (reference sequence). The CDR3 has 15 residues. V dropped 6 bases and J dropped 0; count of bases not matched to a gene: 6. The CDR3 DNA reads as TGTGCCAGCAGAGAAGCGGGGGCCTACCAAGAGACCCAGTACTTC. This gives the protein CASREAGAYQETQYF.

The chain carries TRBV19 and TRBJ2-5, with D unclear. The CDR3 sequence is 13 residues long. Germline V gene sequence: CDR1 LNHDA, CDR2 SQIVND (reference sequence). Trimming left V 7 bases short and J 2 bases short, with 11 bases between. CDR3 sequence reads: CASIPDRQETQYF. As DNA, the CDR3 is TGTGCCAGTATCCCGGACCGACAAGAGACCCAGTACTTC.

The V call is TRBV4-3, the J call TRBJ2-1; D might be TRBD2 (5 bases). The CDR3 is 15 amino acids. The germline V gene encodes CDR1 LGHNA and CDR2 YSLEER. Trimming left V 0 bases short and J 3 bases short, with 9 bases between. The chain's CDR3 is CASSQEPGFYNEQFF. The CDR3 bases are TGCGCCAGCAGCCAAGAGCCGGGATTCTACAATGAGCAGTTCTTC.

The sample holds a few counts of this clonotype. For the CDR3, the DNA is TGCGCCAGTAACCAGGGCTCTGGGGCCAACGTCCTGACTTTC. Residues: CASNQGSGANVLTF. The chain is built from TRBV5-1 and TRBJ2-6; a possible D gene is TRBD1 (5 bases). Trimming left V 8 bases short and J 0 bases short, with 9 bases between. This CDR3 is 14 amino acids long. Germline V gene data show CDR1 as SGHRS and CDR2 as YFSETQ.

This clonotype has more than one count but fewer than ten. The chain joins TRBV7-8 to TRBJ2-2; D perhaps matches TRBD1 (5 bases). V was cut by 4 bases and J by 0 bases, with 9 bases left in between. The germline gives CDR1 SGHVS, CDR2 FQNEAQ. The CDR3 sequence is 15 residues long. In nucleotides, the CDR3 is TGTGCCAGCAGCTCCAGGGCGTCGAACACCGGGGAGCTGTTTTTT. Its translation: CASSSRASNTGELFF.

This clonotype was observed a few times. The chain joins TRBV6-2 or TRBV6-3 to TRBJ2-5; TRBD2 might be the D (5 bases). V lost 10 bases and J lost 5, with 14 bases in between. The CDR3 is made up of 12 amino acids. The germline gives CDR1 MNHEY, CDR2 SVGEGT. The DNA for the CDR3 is TGTGCCACAGCACCCGGGGAGGAGACCCAGTACTTC. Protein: CATAPGEETQYF.

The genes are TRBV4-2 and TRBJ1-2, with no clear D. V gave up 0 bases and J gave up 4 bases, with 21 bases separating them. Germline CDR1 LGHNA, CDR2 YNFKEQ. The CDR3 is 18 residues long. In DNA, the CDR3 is TGTGCCAGCAGCCAAGATTCCGGAGCAGAGCAACCCCGCTATGGCTACACCTTC. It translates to CASSQDSGAEQPRYGYTF.

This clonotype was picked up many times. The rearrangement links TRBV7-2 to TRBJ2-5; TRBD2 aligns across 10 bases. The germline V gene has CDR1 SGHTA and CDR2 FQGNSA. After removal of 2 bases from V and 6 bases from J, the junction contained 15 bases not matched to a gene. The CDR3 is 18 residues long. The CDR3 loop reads CASSLLSGSGGPWKTQYF. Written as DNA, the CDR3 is TGTGCCAGCAGCTTACTTTCGGGTAGCGGGGGGCCCTGGAAGACCCAGTACTTC.

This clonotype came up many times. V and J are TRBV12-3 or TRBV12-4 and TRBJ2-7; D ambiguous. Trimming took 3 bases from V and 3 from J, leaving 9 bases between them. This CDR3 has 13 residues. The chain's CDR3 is CASSFWQHYEQYF. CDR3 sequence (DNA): TGTGCCAGCAGTTTTTGGCAGCACTACGAGCAGTACTTC.

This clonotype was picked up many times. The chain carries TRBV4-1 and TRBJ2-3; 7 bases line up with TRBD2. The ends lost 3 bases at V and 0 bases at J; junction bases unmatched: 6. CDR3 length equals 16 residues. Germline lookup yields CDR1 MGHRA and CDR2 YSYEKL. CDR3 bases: TGCGCCAGCAGCCAGGCTAGCGGATCTAGCACAGATACGCAGTATTTT. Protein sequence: CASSQASGSSTDTQYF.

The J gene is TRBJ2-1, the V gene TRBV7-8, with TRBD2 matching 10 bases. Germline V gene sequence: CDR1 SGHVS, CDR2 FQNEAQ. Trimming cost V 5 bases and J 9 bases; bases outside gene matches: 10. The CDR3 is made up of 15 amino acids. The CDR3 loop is CASSASGLADGEQFF. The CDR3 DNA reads TGTGCCAGCAGCGCTTCAGGACTAGCGGACGGTGAGCAGTTCTTC.

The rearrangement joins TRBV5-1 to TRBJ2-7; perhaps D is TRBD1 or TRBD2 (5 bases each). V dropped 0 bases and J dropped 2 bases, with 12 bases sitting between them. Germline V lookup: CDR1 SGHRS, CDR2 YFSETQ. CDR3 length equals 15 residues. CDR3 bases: TGCGCCAGCAGCTTGGGAGGGGCGTGGGCCTACGAGCAGTACTTC. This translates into CASSLGGAWAYEQYF.

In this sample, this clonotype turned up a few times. The CDR3 reads CASSLARIGGDTQYF. CDR3 in DNA: TGTGCCAGCAGCTTAGCGCGGATCGGGGGAGATACGCAGTATTTT. V and J are TRBV7-2 and TRBJ2-3; maybe TRBD2 (6 bases). Per the germline V gene, CDR1 is SGHTA and CDR2 is FQGNSA. The CDR3 sequence is 15 residues long. The V end lost 0 bases, the J end lost 5 bases, and 12 bases lay between the germline ends.

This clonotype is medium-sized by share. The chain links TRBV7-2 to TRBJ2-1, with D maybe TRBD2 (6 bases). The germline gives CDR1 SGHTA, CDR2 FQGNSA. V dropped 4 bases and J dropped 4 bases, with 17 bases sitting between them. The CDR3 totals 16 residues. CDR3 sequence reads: CASSSNMWGGYNEQFF. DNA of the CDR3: TGTGCCAGCAGCTCGAATATGTGGGGAGGATACAATGAGCAGTTCTTC.